This T cell receptor beta chain was found in a study of T-cell reconstitution after alpha-beta-depleted transplantation in children (dated by TCRdb to about 2016). For the wider study: Using TCR repertoire profiling, the study quantitatively followed how T-cell immune reconstitution unfolded in children after TCRalphabeta/CD19-depleted allogeneic hematopoietic cell transplantation.

The sample's treatment or condition, from its label and the paper: allogeneic hematopoietic cell transplantation with graft depleted of TCRalphabeta T cells and CD19 B cells. TCRalphabeta/CD19-depleted allogeneic hematopoietic cell grafts were given to the transplant recipients, all of whom were children. Library creation used PCR. For sequencing, an Illumina HiSeq 2500 was employed. To normalize quantification of the TCRbeta repertoire, the TCR libraries were built with molecular barcoding that relied on unique molecular identifiers. Starting from the raw public reads, TCRdb applied fastp trimming at Q25, assembled clones with MiXCR and retained in-frame beta chains. Every distinct CDR3 protein forms one entry, paired with its most common genes and DNA. For this sample there are about 980,000 distinct CDR3 sequences; about 29% appear just once. 28% of the sample belongs to the ten largest clones.

Only a few counts were recorded for this clonotype. Its antigen is still unknown. No base-level quality is on record; no much larger clone is a single base apart. From a lookup of the germline V gene, CDR1 and CDR2 are KGHSH and LQKENI. From its cysteine to its phenylalanine, the CDR3 spans 12 amino acids. CDR3 DNA only is kept here, 36 bases in frame from base 1. Trimming costs V 5 bases and J 6 bases, and their ends lie 11 bases apart. What the research found in general, with its limitations: Hyperexpanded clone frequencies declined over subsequent months; after one year, T-cell counts and TCRbeta diversity were mostly attributed to newly produced T cells. The apparently early alphabetaT-cell count recovery about two months after transplant was reportedly dependent on only several hundred rapidly expanded clones derived from non-depleted graft cells. The high TCRbeta diversity at day 60 in some patients was ascribed to recipient T cells and intrathymic progenitors that had survived conditioning.

Sequenced here: PBMCs, mostly from graft donor cells, sampled 360 days after TCRalphabeta/CD19-depleted stem cell transplant. This chain is built from TRBV18 and TRBJ2-7; matching of 5 bases hints at TRBD1 as the D gene. The receptor's source is a boy less than two years old who had a stem cell transplant for SCID, so the T cells may come from the graft donor. The encoded CDR3 is CASSAGWREQYF. The nucleotide sequence reads TGTGCCAGCTCAGCAGGGTGGCGCGAGCAGTACTTC.